The T cell receptor beta chain under discussion was sequenced for a study of T cells in localized non-small cell lung cancer. Study findings and constraints: Sequencing, confined to only one tumor region, leaves heterogeneity possible. In the blood, greater T cell density corresponded to longer overall survival. Paired adjacent lung recovered a median roughly 50 of the top 100 tumor clones. Uninvolved adjacent lung had higher T cell clonality than tumor and all other tissues.

Some clones are missing from TCRdb's copy, which holds only in-frame ones; the method was immunoSEQ multiplex PCR. The data show 50,000 or so clones, with over 60% seen just once and about 4.7% held by the top ten. For this clone: Its antigen is still unknown.

CDR1 and CDR2 from the germline V gene are MNHEY and SMNVEV (reference sequence). The CDR3 has 13 amino acids. Deletions cut 3 bases from V and 6 bases from J, with 9 bases between. V is TRBV27 and J is TRBJ2-1; D gene ambiguous. The sample consisted of PBMCs, taken before any cancer treatment. The sequence was collected from a woman between 35 and 70 years old with stage II lung adenocarcinoma. CDR3 residues: CASSLAPSNEQFF. For the CDR3, the DNA is TGTGCCAGCAGTTTGGCCCCCTCCAATGAGCAGTTCTTC.